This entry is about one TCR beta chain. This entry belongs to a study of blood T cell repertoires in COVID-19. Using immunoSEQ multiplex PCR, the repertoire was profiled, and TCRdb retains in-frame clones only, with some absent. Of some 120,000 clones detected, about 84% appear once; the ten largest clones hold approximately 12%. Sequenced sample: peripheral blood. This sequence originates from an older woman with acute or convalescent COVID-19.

The chain's CDR3 is CASSPGDLGNSPLHF. The CDR3 nucleotides read TGCGCCAGCAGCCCGGGGGATTTAGGGAATTCACCCCTCCACTTT. The genes are TRBV5-1 and TRBJ1-6, with a weak D call TRBD1 (5 bases). Trimming took 4 bases from V and 7 from J, leaving 15 bases between them. In germline, CDR1 is SGHRS, CDR2 YFSETQ. CDR3 size: 15 residues.